This T cell receptor (beta chain) was captured by sequencing in a study of pediatric ulcerative colitis. Study-wide points: Compared with controls, ulcerative colitis showed greater blood-rectum clone sharing.

No immunosuppressive drugs were given to ulcerative colitis patients before diagnostic colonoscopy. Concerning this clone: Its antigen remains unknown.

Sequencing was at survey level. Method: immunoSEQ multiplex PCR; TCRdb's copy keeps in-frame clones and lacks some. The table records 64,000 or so clones, over 65% of them present only once. The CDR3 totals 16 residues. The V gene's germline CDR1 is SGHRS and CDR2 YFSETQ. Trimming at V came to 4 bases and at J to 4 bases, leaving 11 bases not matched to a gene. The clonotype comes from a boy younger than 18 with moderate ulcerative colitis. This sequence joins TRBV5-1 and TRBJ1-3, with 7 bases identical to TRBD1. Sequencing used blood. The CDR3 region is CASSRQTGDVGNTIYF. Written as DNA, the CDR3 is TGCGCCAGCAGCCGCCAAACAGGGGACGTCGGAAACACCATATATTTT.